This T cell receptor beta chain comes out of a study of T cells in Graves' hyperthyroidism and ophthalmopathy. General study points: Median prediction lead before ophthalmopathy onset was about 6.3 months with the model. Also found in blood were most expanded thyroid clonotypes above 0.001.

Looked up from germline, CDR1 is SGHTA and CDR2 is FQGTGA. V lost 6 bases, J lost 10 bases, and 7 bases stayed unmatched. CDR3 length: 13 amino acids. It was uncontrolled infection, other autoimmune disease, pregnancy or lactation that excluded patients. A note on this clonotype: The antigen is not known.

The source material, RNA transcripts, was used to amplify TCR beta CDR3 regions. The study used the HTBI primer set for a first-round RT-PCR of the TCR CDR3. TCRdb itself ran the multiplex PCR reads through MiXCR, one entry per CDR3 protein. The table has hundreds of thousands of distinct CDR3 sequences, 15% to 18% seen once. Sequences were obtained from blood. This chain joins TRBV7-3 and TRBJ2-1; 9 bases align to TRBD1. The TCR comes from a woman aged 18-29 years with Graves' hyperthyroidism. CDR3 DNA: TGTGCCAGCAGGGGGACAGGGTCCCGGGAGCAGTTCTTC. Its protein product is CASRGTGSREQFF.